The rows below give T cell receptor beta chains drawn from one sample of a study of cytomegalovirus exposure and HLA in healthy donors. Using immunoSEQ multiplex PCR, the repertoire was profiled, and TCRdb retains in-frame clones only, with some absent. Among just over 150,000 clones listed, approximately 70% were seen once. Sequencing was carried out using PBMCs. Receptors originate from a man in his forties in good health and CMV-seropositive. Both conserved end residues are part of each CDR3.

v_gene	CDR3aa
TRBV2	CASSKDRGNQPQHF
TRBV6-4	CASNVGPSNSPLHF
TRBV18	CASSPGPYNEQFF
TRBV6-1	CASRATLGQGLFDTGELFF
TRBV7-2	CASTGPGGARTGELFF
TRBV18	CASSLPSGPLHF
TRBV18	CASSPPGGSVGDGYTF
TRBV6-4	CASSAQQGGGEKLFF
TRBV5-1	CASSLRQGESAPAF
TRBV9	CASSVIQGPGNTIYF
TRBV6-5	CASSRWTGYEQYF
TRBV6-5	CASSLLAGFDTQYF
TRBV6-5	CASSSGGETGELFF
TRBV7-2	CASSYHRGQLYEQYF
TRBV11-2	CASSLDHGGYGYTF
TRBV19	CASTTGQGCGYTF
TRBV5-5	CASSEWDSLYEQYF
TRBV19	CASSMGSGGPRTDTQYF
TRBV7-2	CASSLARNLDEQFF
TRBV5-1	CASSPGTLGETQYF
TRBV9	CASSGPDRVIHEQYF
TRBV5-1	CASSPPGQGIAEQYF
TRBV29-1	CSVVVAGNQETQYF
TRBV7-8	CASSPGTSLYTF
TRBV7-9	CASSLTGPGQAYYGYTF
TRBV29-1	CSVAKSPQQTQETQYF
TRBV7-9	CASSPGLAGYNEQFF
TRBV4-1	CASSQIPTGVSNTIYF
TRBV7-8	CASSLAGQGDYGYTF
TRBV9	CASSVAGTSDNEQFF
TRBV19	CASSIGFRDQPQHF
TRBV29-1	CSVERLAGLTTDTQYF